The TCR beta chain under discussion was sequenced for a study of cytomegalovirus exposure and HLA in healthy donors. Study at large: A preliminary data release comprised 70 million to 95 million unique TCRs obtained from HLA-typed donors.

PCR used 60 Vbeta primers and 13 Jbeta primers. Profiling relied on immunoSEQ multiplex PCR, and the TCRdb table lists in-frame clones only, not all of them. Of some 110,000 clones listed, roughly 85% are singletons. Points on this clone: What it binds is unknown.

The CDR3 extends over 17 amino acids. V was pared by 3 bases and J by 4 bases, with 12 bases of the junction left unmatched. Per germline, CDR1 SGHRS and CDR2 YFSETQ. Regarding the study as a whole: Investigators reported 150 to 200 TCR beta chains as tied to cytomegalovirus. At a 0.05 false discovery rate, a later analysis found around 17,000 TCR beta sequences to be associated with HLA alleles. More clonal expansion characterized HLA-associated TCR beta chains than equally common others in a later analysis.

The receptor's source is a man aged 30-40 years in good health and CMV-seropositive. The material sequenced was PBMCs. V and J are TRBV5-1 and TRBJ2-3, with 9 bases aligning to TRBD1. CDR3 in amino acids: CASSYIPGTGMADTQYF. CDR3 sequence (DNA): TGCGCCAGCAGCTATATACCTGGGACAGGGATGGCAGATACGCAGTATTTT.